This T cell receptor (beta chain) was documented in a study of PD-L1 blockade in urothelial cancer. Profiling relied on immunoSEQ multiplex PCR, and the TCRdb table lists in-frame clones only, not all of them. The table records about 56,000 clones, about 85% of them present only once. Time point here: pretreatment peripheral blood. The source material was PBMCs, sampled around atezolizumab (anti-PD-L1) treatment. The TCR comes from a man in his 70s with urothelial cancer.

The CDR3 spells CSVEDVRVLNTEAFF. The CDR3 coding sequence is TGCAGCGTTGAAGATGTCAGGGTGTTGAACACTGAAGCTTTCTTT. The chain employs TRBV29-1 and TRBJ1-1, with D maybe TRBD1 (5 bases). Germline V gene data show CDR1 as SQVTM and CDR2 as ANQGSEA. This CDR3 has 15 amino acids. V gave up 0 bases and J gave up 0 bases, with 11 bases separating them.